Shown below are 16 T cell receptor beta chains from a single sample sequenced in a study of CD8 T cells in Susac syndrome. About 0.5 to 1 ug RNA was reverse transcribed with random hexamers. TCRdb re-analysed the immunoSEQ multiplex PCR reads in MiXCR, keeping a single row per CDR3 protein. This table holds under 200,000 distinct CDR3 sequences, around 94% found once. Sequencing was done on a sample of CD4+ T cells from PBMCs. These receptors all stem from a human donor with Susac syndrome.

The rearrangement joins TRBV5-6 to TRBJ1-2; 8 bases map to TRBD1. Germline CDR1 is SGHDT and CDR2 is YYEEEE. Germline trimming cut 3 bases from V and 3 bases from J; bases unmatched to any gene: 4. The CDR3 totals 14 residues. CDR3 nucleotides: TGTGCCAGCAGCTCGACAGGGGTGGACTATGGCTACACCTTC. This encodes CASSSTGVDYGYTF.

The rearrangement uses TRBV15 and TRBJ2-1; 7 bases map to TRBD2. The trim removed 5 bases at V and 3 bases at J, leaving 13 bases unmatched. The CDR3 has 17 amino acids. Germline V CDR1 and CDR2: LNHNV, YYDKDF (reference sequence). CDR3 sequence (DNA): TGTGCCACCAGCCCCGTGAACCGAGCGGGGTTCTACAATGAGCAGTTCTTC. Its protein product is CATSPVNRAGFYNEQFF.

In its sample, this clonotype was seen a few times. The J gene is TRBJ1-2, the V gene TRBV6-2 or TRBV6-3; tentative D call: TRBD1 (6 bases). Germline CDR1 and CDR2: MNHEY and SVGEGT. V gave up 5 bases and J gave up 2 bases, with 9 bases separating them. This CDR3 spans 13 amino acids. DNA of the CDR3: TGTGCCAGCAGTCGACAGGACAACTATGGCTACACCTTC. It codes for CASSRQDNYGYTF.

This sequence joins TRBV5-1 and TRBJ2-7, with D possibly being TRBD1 or TRBD2 (6 bases each). The CDR3 is made up of 13 amino acids. The V and J ends lost 5 bases and 4 bases respectively, with 13 bases between them. Germline V gene lookup returns CDR1 SGHRS and CDR2 YFSETQ. The DNA for the CDR3 is TGCGCCAGCAGTTGGGGGGCACCTTACGAGCAGTACTTC. As protein: CASSWGAPYEQYF.

The chain is built from TRBV4-3 and TRBJ2-7; TRBD1 matches at 7 bases. With V trimmed by 4 bases and J by 0 bases, 3 bases remained unmatched. Germline CDR1 LGHNA, CDR2 YSLEER. This CDR3 region has 14 residues. The CDR3 region has the DNA TGCGCCAGCAGCCTGCAGGGGGACTCCTACGAGCAGTACTTC. Encoded protein: CASSLQGDSYEQYF.

CDR3 loop: CASSGRQTNTEAFF. The CDR3 DNA reads TGTGCCAGCAGTGGTCGACAGACGAACACTGAAGCTTTCTTT. The chain is built from TRBV25-1 and TRBJ1-1, with a weak D call TRBD1 (5 bases). The CDR3 extends over 14 amino acids. Trimming took off 4 bases at V and 1 base at J, with 10 bases between the two ends. The germline gives CDR1 MGHDK, CDR2 SYGVNS.

The CDR3 DNA is TGTGCCACGGTGAACAGGGGAATCAGCTACACCTTC. Amino acid sequence: CATVNRGISYTF. The chain recombines TRBV19 with TRBJ1-2, with TRBD1 matching over 7 bases. CDR3 length equals 12 residues. The ends lost 10 bases at V and 9 bases at J; junction bases unmatched: 11. Germline CDR1 and CDR2: LNHDA and SQIVND (reference sequence).

Only one count was recorded for this clonotype. The chain combines TRBV12-3 or TRBV12-4 with TRBJ2-1; D gene uncertain. The V end lost 2 bases, the J end lost 6 bases, and 8 bases lay between the germline ends. CDR3 length equals 13 residues. The CDR3 sequence: CASSLLRTNEQFF. CDR3 DNA sequence: TGTGCCAGCAGTTTACTTCGTACCAATGAGCAGTTCTTC.

This clonotype was recorded a few times. The chain combines TRBV9 with TRBJ2-5; 11 bases map to TRBD1. The CDR3 is 14 amino acids. CDR1 is SGDLS and CDR2 is YYNGEE in the germline V gene. J was trimmed by 4 bases and V by 3 bases; bases with no gene match: 2. CDR3 DNA sequence: TGTGCCAGCAGCGGGACAGGGGGCCGAGAGACCCAGTACTTC. It translates to CASSGTGGRETQYF. The full variable domain, completed using reference TRBV9 and TRBJ2-5, is DSGVTQTPKHLITATGQRVTLRCSPRSGDLSVYWYQQSLDQGLQFLIQYYNGEERAKGNILERFSAQQFPDLHSELNLSSLELGDSALYFCASSGTGGRETQYFGPGTRLLVL.

The chain joins TRBV5-6 to TRBJ2-1; a possible D gene is TRBD2 (6 bases). The germline V and J ends were trimmed by 4 bases and 2 bases, with 16 bases remaining between them. CDR3 size: 16 residues. CDR1 and CDR2 (germline): SGHDT, YYEEEE. The CDR3 DNA follows: TGTGCCAGCAGCCCGGAGCCCAGGGAGGCCTACAATGAGCAGTTCTTC. Amino acids: CASSPEPREAYNEQFF. Filled out from reference TRBV5-6 and TRBJ2-1, the complete variable domain reads DAGVTQSPTHLIKTRGQQVTLRCSPKSGHDTVSWYQQALGQGPQFIFQYYEEEERQRGNFPDRFSGHQFPNYSSELNVNALLLGDSALYLCASSPEPREAYNEQFFGPGTRLTVL.

The chain employs TRBV28 and TRBJ1-2; D not certain. V was clipped by 6 bases and J by 2 bases, with 10 bases between them. Germline V gives CDR1 MDHEN, CDR2 SYDVKM. The CDR3 length is 13 residues. CDR3 bases: TGTGCCAGCAGCAAAAGGCCGAACTATGGCTACACCTTC. Protein product: CASSKRPNYGYTF.

CDR3 nucleotides: TGTGCCACCAGCAGATCTTCCTTCCAGGGGGCGGACTATGGCTACACCTTC. Amino acids: CATSRSSFQGADYGYTF. The chain recombines TRBV15 with TRBJ1-2, with 8 bases identical to TRBD1. Germline V gene sequence: CDR1 LNHNV, CDR2 YYDKDF (reference sequence). V was clipped by 2 bases and J by 3 bases; unmatched bases: 11. This CDR3 spans 17 amino acids.

The rearrangement joins TRBV24-1 to TRBJ2-1; weak D call: TRBD2 (6 bases). The V gene's germline CDR1 is KGHDR and CDR2 SFDVKD. This CDR3 comprises 15 residues. Trimming removed 5 bases from V and 4 bases from J, with 14 bases in between. The CDR3 reads CATSAGDSTYNEQFF. CDR3 bases: TGTGCCACCAGTGCGGGGGATTCCACTTACAATGAGCAGTTCTTC.

V usage is TRBV7-9 and J usage is TRBJ1-1; D may be TRBD1 (5 bases). Per germline, CDR1 SEHNR and CDR2 FQNEAQ (reference sequence). The CDR3 loop spans 13 amino acids. Trimming shortened V by 9 bases and J by 1 base, and 12 bases separated the two germline ends. The CDR3: CASAGTANTEAFF. The CDR3 coding sequence is TGTGCCAGTGCCGGGACGGCGAACACTGAAGCTTTCTTT.

The V call is TRBV6-5, the J call TRBJ2-1; TRBD1 might be the D (6 bases). The V gene's germline CDR1 is MNHEY and CDR2 SVGAGI. V dropped 6 bases and J dropped 6 bases, with 12 bases sitting between them. CDR3 length: 13 amino acids. The CDR3 protein is CASRMRGSNEQFF. CDR3 DNA: TGTGCCAGCAGAATGAGGGGGAGCAATGAGCAGTTCTTC.

The chain carries TRBV12-3 or TRBV12-4 and TRBJ1-4; D gene ambiguous. This CDR3 region has 14 residues. Trimming stripped 5 bases from V and 8 bases from J, with 15 bases between. The CDR3 region is CASSPGLREEKLFF. DNA for the CDR3: TGTGCCAGCAGTCCAGGTCTAAGGGAGGAAAAACTGTTTTTT.